This TCR beta chain was obtained from a study of cytomegalovirus exposure and HLA in healthy donors. CDR1 and CDR2 (germline): SGHVS, FNYEAQ. This CDR3 is built from 19 residues. V was trimmed by 6 bases and J by 0 bases, leaving 24 bases between them. Using immunoSEQ multiplex PCR, the repertoire was profiled, and TCRdb retains in-frame clones only, with some absent. The sample yields about 240,000 clones, around 87% seen once. A word on this clone: Antigen specificity is unknown.

Donors were drawn from the approximately 130-subject validation cohort, separate from the approximately 670-subject first cohort. Whole-study results and caveats: The classifier reportedly diagnosed cytomegalovirus status with high specificity and sensitivity. Overall, approximately 150 TCR beta chains were annotated as cytomegalovirus-associated.

The source material was PBMCs. This chain joins TRBV7-6 and TRBJ1-3, with D unclear. The sequence was obtained from a woman in her thirties in good health and CMV-seropositive. DNA for the CDR3: TGTGCCAGCAGGAAAACGATACTTGGCATGGGAGGCTCTGGAAACACCATATATTTT. Protein product: CASRKTILGMGGSGNTIYF.